The 10 T cell receptor beta chains presented below share a single source sample, sequenced in a study of T cell changes during pregnancy in multiple sclerosis. TCRdb's table, derived via immunoSEQ multiplex PCR, lists solely in-frame clones and lacks some. The sample shows some 64,000 clones, around nine tenths of them seen only once. The sample in question was peripheral blood, obtained in the first trimester of pregnancy. The receptors were sampled from a female donor in good health, enrolled as a control in a pregnancy study.

The chain carries TRBV7-8 and TRBJ2-3; tentatively, D is TRBD1 (6 bases). Germline CDR1 is SGHVS and CDR2 is FQNEAQ. This CDR3 region has 15 residues. V was pared by 5 bases and J by 7 bases, with 19 bases between. CDR3 region: CASSPQRTALHTQYF. The CDR3 DNA reads as TGTGCCAGCAGCCCCCAAAGGACAGCATTGCATACGCAGTATTTT.

The V call is TRBV7-8, the J call TRBJ2-7, with 8 positions matching TRBD2. J gave up 6 bases and V 1 base, and 8 bases lay outside the gene matches. This CDR3 is 15 amino acids long. The V gene's germline CDR1 is SGHVS and CDR2 FQNEAQ. CDR3 residues: CASSLGGLGFSEQYF. CDR3 nucleotides: TGTGCCAGCAGCTTAGGGGGACTAGGTTTTTCCGAGCAGTACTTC.

This chain joins TRBV27 and TRBJ2-7; TRBD2 agrees at 7 bases. Looked up from germline, CDR1 is MNHEY and CDR2 is SMNVEV (reference sequence). CDR3 length equals 16 residues. With 7 bases clipped from V and 0 bases from J, the junction kept 12 bases outside the gene matches. In nucleotides, the CDR3 is TGTGCCAGCACCAAGATACAGCGGGACGGCTCCTACGAGCAGTACTTC. As protein: CASTKIQRDGSYEQYF.

The V and J genes are TRBV2 and TRBJ2-5, with TRBD2 as a possible D gene (5 bases). Trimming cost V 6 bases and J 5 bases, with 13 bases left between them. This CDR3 is 13 amino acids long. Per the germline V gene, CDR1 is SNHLY and CDR2 is FYNNEI. The CDR3 nucleotides read TGTGCCAGCAGGCCGGACGAGGGTGAGACCCAGTACTTC. Translation: CASRPDEGETQYF. Supplemented by reference TRBV2 and TRBJ2-5, the full variable domain reads EPEVTQTPSHQVTQMGQEVILRCVPISNHLYFYWYRQILGQKVEFLVSFYNNEISEKSEIFDDQFSVERPDGSNFTLKIRSTKLEDSAMYFCASRPDEGETQYFGPGTRLLVL.

A few counts support this clone. The chain uses TRBV4-2 and TRBJ1-1; the D is unclear. CDR3 length equals 13 residues. Between the trimmed V and J ends, which lost 1 base and 2 bases, there was a span of 5 bases. CDR1 is LGHNA and CDR2 is YNFKEQ in the germline V gene. This CDR3 reads CASSQVSNTEAFF. CDR3 nucleotide sequence: TGTGCCAGCAGCCAAGTGTCTAACACTGAAGCTTTCTTT.

The rearrangement joins TRBV7-9 to TRBJ1-2; 9 bases match TRBD1. CDR3 length: 15 amino acids. The V and J ends lost 2 bases and 8 bases, in that order; junction bases with no gene match: 9. Germline CDR1 reads SEHNR; CDR2 reads FQNEAQ (reference sequence). The CDR3 loop is CASSLYSGTGKGYTF. DNA of the CDR3: TGTGCCAGCAGCTTATATTCGGGGACAGGGAAAGGCTACACCTTC.

This clone was seen only a few times. This rearrangement joins TRBV11-2 to TRBJ2-1, with D uncertain. Germline lookup yields CDR1 SGHAT and CDR2 FQNNGV. The CDR3 has 13 residues. V was trimmed by 7 bases and J by 4 bases, leaving 11 bases between them. The CDR3 DNA follows: TGTGCCAGCACCTCCCAGGCGTACAATGAGCAGTTCTTC. It encodes CASTSQAYNEQFF.

This clone was picked up one time. The genes are TRBV18 and TRBJ1-1, with 8 bases matching TRBD1. With 1 base clipped from V and 7 bases from J, the junction kept 5 bases outside the gene matches. The germline V gene has CDR1 KGHSH and CDR2 LQKENI. The CDR3 covers 14 residues. This CDR3 reads CASSPLDREDEAFF. CDR3 nucleotide sequence: TGTGCCAGCTCACCACTGGACAGGGAAGATGAAGCTTTCTTT.

The chain employs TRBV18 and TRBJ1-1, with D perhaps TRBD1 (5 bases). The CDR3 is 14 amino acids. V was pared by 2 bases and J by 3 bases, with 10 bases between. Germline values: CDR1 KGHSH, CDR2 LQKENI. The CDR3 spells CASSPWAGDTEAFF. The CDR3 bases are TGTGCCAGCTCACCATGGGCGGGGGACACTGAAGCTTTCTTT.

The V gene is TRBV4-3, the J gene TRBJ2-1; 14 bases align to TRBD2. J gave up 8 bases and V 3 bases, and 6 bases lay outside the gene matches. The CDR3 loop spans 16 amino acids. CDR1 is LGHNA and CDR2 is YSLEER in the germline V gene. This CDR3 is CASSQPGLAGVDEQFF. The CDR3 DNA follows: TGCGCCAGCAGCCAGCCGGGACTAGCGGGAGTTGATGAGCAGTTCTTC.